This TCR beta chain comes out of a study of blood T cells in healthy people across ages. General study points: Per-million-T-cell TCR beta diversity fell roughly linearly with age. Estimates based on one million T cells were treated as lower bounds. Long-lived donors carried more naive CD4+ cells and greater diversity than aged donors.

This clonotype came up a few times. What it recognizes is unknown. The CDR3 sequence is 14 residues long. J was trimmed by 7 bases and V by 7 bases; bases with no gene match: 7. The V gene's germline CDR1 is LNHDA and CDR2 SQIVND (reference sequence). The study drew donors from healthy Caucasian individuals in Russia aged about 6 to 90. Alongside a J-beta primer mix, a sample-barcoded 5' primer served in a second PCR lasting 7 to 11 cycles. TCRdb re-called the 5' RACE reads through MiXCR, storing one row per CDR3 protein. The sample yields hundreds of thousands of distinct CDR3 sequences, 20% to 25% seen once.

The TCR originated in a man in his 70s in good health. Sequencing was carried out using blood. The chain links TRBV19 to TRBJ2-1; 10 bases are a match to TRBD2. CDR3 bases: TGTGCCAGTATGGCTAGCGGGAGTTTTAATGAGCAGTTCTTC. Protein: CASMASGSFNEQFF.